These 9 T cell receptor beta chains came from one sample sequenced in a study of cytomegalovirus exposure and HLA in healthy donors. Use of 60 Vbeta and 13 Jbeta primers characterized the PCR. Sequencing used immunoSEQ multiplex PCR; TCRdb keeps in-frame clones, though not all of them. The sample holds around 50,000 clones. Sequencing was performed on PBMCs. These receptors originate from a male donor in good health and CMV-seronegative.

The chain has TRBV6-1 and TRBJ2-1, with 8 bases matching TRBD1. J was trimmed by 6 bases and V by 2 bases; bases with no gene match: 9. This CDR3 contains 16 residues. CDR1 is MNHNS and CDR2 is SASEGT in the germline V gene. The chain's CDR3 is CASSETIGTGLNEQFF. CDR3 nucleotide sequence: TGTGCCAGCAGTGAAACAATTGGGACAGGACTCAATGAGCAGTTCTTC.

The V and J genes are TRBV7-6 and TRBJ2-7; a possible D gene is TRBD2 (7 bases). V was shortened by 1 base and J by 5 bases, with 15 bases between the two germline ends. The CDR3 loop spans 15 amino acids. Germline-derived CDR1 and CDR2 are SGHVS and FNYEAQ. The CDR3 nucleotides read TGTGCCAGCAGCTTAGTGTTAGGGGGGAGGGACGAGCAGTACTTC. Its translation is CASSLVLGGRDEQYF.

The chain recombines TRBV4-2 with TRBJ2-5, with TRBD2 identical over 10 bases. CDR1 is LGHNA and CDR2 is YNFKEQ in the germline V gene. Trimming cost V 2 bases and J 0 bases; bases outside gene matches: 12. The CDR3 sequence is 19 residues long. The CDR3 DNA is TGTGCCAGCAGCCAACGGTTTTCTAGCGGGGGTCCGTACCAAGAGACCCAGTACTTC. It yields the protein CASSQRFSSGGPYQETQYF.

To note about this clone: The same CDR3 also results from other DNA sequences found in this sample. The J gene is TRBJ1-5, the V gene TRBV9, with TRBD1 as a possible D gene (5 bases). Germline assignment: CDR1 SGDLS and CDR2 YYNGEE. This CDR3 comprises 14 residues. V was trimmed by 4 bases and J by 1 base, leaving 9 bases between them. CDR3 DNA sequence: TGTGCCAGCAGCACACAGGACAGCAATCAGCCCCAGCATTTT. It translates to CASSTQDSNQPQHF.

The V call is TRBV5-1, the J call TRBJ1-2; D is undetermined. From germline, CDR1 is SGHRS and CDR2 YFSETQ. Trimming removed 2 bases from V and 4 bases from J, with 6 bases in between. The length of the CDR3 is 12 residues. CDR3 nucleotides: TGCGCCAGCAGCTTCGCTAGCTATGGCTACACCTTC. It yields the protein CASSFASYGYTF.

In DNA form, the CDR3 reads TGTGCTAGCCTAACCGGGACAGGGGGGTACGAGCAGTACTTC. This gives the protein CASLTGTGGYEQYF. This sequence joins TRBV12-5 and TRBJ2-7, with 11 nucleotides matching TRBD1. CDR1 and CDR2 (germline): LGHNT, FRNRAP. The CDR3 consists of 14 residues. V was pared by 9 bases and J by 4 bases, with 8 bases of the junction left unmatched.

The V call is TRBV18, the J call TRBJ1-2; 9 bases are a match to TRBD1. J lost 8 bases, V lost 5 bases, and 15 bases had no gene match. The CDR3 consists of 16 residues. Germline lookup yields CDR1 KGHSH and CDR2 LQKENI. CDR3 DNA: TGTGCCAGCTCAAGAACCGGGACAGGGAATTTGGACGGCTACACCTTC. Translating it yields CASSRTGTGNLDGYTF.

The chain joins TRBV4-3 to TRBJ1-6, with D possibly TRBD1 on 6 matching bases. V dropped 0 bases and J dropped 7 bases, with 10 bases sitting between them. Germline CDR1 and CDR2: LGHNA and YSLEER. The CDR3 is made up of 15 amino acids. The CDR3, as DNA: TGCGCCAGCAGCCAAGAGGGGACAAGAAATTCACCCCTCCACTTT. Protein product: CASSQEGTRNSPLHF.

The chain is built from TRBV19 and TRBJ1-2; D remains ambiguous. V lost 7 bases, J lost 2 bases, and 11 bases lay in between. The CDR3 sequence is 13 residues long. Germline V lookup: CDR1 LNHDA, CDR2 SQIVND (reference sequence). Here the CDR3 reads CASTKGANYGYTF. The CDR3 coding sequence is TGTGCCAGTACCAAGGGAGCCAACTATGGCTACACCTTC.